The clone carrying this TCR beta chain has just a few counts. Its specificity is not known. This record belongs to a study of cytomegalovirus exposure and HLA in healthy donors. Overall study findings and caveats: Cytomegalovirus-associated TCR beta chains were listed, numbering 164.

Germline CDR1 WNHNN, CDR2 SYGVQD (reference sequence). V gave up 0 bases and J gave up 9 bases; unmatched junction bases: 11. The CDR3 consists of 15 residues. The PCR used 60 Vbeta and 13 Jbeta primers. Profiled with immunoSEQ multiplex PCR; TCRdb holds only in-frame clones, not every one. This repertoire shows roughly 200,000 clones, 75% to 90% found once; its top ten account for approximately 0.31%. This clonotype was obtained from a woman in her thirties in good health and CMV-seronegative. The chain couples TRBV10-1 to TRBJ2-7, with 7 bases that match TRBD2. The sequenced material came from PBMCs. DNA for the CDR3: TGCGCCAGCAGTGAGTCGGGGAGGGCCCAATTCGGGCAGTACTTC. This encodes CASSESGRAQFGQYF.